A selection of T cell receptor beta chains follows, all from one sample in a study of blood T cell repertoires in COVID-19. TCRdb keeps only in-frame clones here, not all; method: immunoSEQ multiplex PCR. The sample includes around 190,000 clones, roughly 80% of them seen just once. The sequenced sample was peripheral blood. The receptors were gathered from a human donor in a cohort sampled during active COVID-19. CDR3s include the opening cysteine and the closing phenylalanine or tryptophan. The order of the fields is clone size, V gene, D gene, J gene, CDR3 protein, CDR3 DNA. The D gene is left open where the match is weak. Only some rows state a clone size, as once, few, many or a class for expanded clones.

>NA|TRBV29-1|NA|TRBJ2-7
CSVDTGREQYF
TGCAGCGTCGACACAGGACGAGAGCAGTACTTC
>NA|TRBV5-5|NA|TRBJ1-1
CASSLIAGKGLNTEAFF
TGTGCCAGCAGCTTGATCGCGGGGAAGGGCTTGAACACTGAAGCTTTCTTT
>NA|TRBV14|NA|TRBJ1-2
CASSPKIGSGFDYGYTF
TGTGCCAGCAGCCCCAAGATAGGTTCGGGATTCGACTATGGCTACACCTTC
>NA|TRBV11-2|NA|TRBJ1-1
CASSLTPTATTEAFF
TGTGCCAGCAGTCTCACCCCGACAGCGACAACTGAAGCTTTCTTT
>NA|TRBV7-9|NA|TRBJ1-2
CASTLAGAYGYTF
TGTGCCAGCACCCTGGCGGGAGCCTATGGCTACACCTTC
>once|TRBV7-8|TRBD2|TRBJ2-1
CASSLPTGTSGNNEQFF
TGTGCCAGCAGCTTACCGACCGGGACTAGCGGTAACAATGAGCAGTTCTTC
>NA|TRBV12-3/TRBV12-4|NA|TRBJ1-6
CASSFGAPSPLHF
TGTGCCAGCAGTTTTGGAGCCCCGTCACCCCTCCACTTT
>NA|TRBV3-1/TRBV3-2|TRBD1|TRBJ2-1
CASSQGLTGGSYNEQFF
TGTGCCAGCAGCCAAGGTCTGACAGGGGGGTCCTACAATGAGCAGTTCTTC
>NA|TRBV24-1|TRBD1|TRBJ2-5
CAASDPRTGQETQYF
TGTGCCGCCAGTGATCCCCGGACAGGACAAGAGACCCAGTACTTC
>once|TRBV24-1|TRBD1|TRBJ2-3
CATSDPGQGSSDTQYF
TGTGCCACCAGTGACCCTGGACAGGGTTCGTCAGATACGCAGTATTTT
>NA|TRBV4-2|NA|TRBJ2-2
CASSQELPAELTGELFF
TGTGCCAGCAGCCAAGAGCTCCCAGCGGAGCTCACCGGGGAGCTGTTTTTT
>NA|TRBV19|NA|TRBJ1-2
CASSIRDTNYGYTF
TGTGCCAGTAGTATTCGGGACACTAACTATGGCTACACCTTC
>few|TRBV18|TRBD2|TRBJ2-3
CASSPGLAGYTDTQYF
TGTGCCAGCTCACCAGGGCTAGCGGGCTACACAGATACGCAGTATTTT
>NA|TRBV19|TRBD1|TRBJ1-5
CASKTGYSNQPQHF
TGTGCCAGCAAGACAGGGTATAGCAATCAGCCCCAGCATTTT
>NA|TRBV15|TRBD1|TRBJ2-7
CATSRDLAGGDEQYF
TGTGCCACCAGCAGAGATCTGGCAGGGGGCGACGAGCAGTACTTC
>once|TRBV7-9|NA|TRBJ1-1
CASSRQAEAFF
TGTGCCAGCAGCAGACAGGCAGAAGCTTTCTTT
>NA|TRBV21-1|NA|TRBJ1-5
CASSRGTGGNQPQHF
TGTGCCAGCAGCAGGGGGACAGGCGGCAATCAGCCCCAGCATTTT
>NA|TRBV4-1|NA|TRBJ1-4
CASSQDSGMGIEKLFF
TGCGCCAGCAGCCAAGATTCGGGGATGGGTATTGAAAAACTGTTTTTT
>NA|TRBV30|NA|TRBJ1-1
CAWGTNTEAFF
TGTGCCTGGGGGACTAACACTGAAGCTTTCTTT
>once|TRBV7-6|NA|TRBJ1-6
CASSMGGLASPLHF
TGTGCCAGCAGCATGGGGGGGCTCGCTTCACCCCTCCACTTT
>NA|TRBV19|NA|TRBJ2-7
CASTGRVGEQYF
TGTGCCAGTACTGGCAGGGTGGGCGAGCAGTACTTC
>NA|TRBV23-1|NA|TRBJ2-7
CASKGTRGGNSYEQYF
TGCGCCAGCAAAGGTACCCGAGGGGGAAACTCCTACGAGCAGTACTTC
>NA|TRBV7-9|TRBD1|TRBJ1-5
CASARGQEGQPQHF
TGTGCCAGCGCCAGGGGACAGGAGGGCCAGCCCCAGCATTTT
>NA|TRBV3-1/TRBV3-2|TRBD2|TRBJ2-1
CASSQGGEGSYNEQFF
TGTGCCAGCAGCCAGGGGGGGGAAGGTTCCTACAATGAGCAGTTCTTC
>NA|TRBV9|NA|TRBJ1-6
CASSPGDNSPLHF
TGTGCCAGCAGCCCGGGTGACAATTCACCCCTCCACTTT
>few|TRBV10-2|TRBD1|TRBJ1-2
CASSRGLNYGYTF
TGCGCCAGCAGCAGGGGGCTTAACTATGGCTACACCTTC
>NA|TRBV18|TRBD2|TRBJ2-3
CASSPGGGAPADTQYF
TGTGCCAGCTCACCGGGCGGGGGGGCGCCCGCAGATACGCAGTATTTT
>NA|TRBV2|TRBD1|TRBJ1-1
CASSERGPTEAFF
TGTGCCAGCAGTGAGAGGGGGCCCACTGAAGCTTTCTTT